The clone carrying this TCR beta chain was picked up a small number of times. Antigen: not known. This sample is part of a study of persistence of HIV-infected CD4 T cells. Study details: Donors were ART-treated; their CMV- and Gag-responding CD4+ T cells were isolated. Donors had been on suppressive ART for a median of roughly eight years.

Study observations and caveats: Rare CMV-responding cells carrying HIV-1 proviruses were not analyzed separately for TCR.

Cells were stimulated with CMV-infected fibroblast lysates at 10 ug/mL. Sorted nonresponding memory CD4+ T cells were CD40L-negative, CD69-negative, CD45RO-high. Sequencing used immunoSEQ version 4 in survey mode. Clones were read by immunoSEQ multiplex PCR, and TCRdb kept only the in-frame ones, dropping some. The sample consists of roughly 35,000 clones, approximately 80% of them appearing once. Sequencing used CD4+ T cells sorted from PBMCs after roughly 20-hour stimulation, obtained from a patient who received antiretroviral therapy. The TCR originated in an adult man with HIV who was CMV-seropositive.

The CDR3 nucleotides are TGTGCCAGCAGCGTACTACACGGCGCCGGGGAGCTGTTTTTT. This gives the protein CASSVLHGAGELFF. J is TRBJ2-2 and V is TRBV14; no definite D call. Germline values: CDR1 SGHDN, CDR2 FVKESK. Deletions cut 5 bases from V and 6 bases from J, with 13 bases between. This CDR3 is 14 amino acids long.